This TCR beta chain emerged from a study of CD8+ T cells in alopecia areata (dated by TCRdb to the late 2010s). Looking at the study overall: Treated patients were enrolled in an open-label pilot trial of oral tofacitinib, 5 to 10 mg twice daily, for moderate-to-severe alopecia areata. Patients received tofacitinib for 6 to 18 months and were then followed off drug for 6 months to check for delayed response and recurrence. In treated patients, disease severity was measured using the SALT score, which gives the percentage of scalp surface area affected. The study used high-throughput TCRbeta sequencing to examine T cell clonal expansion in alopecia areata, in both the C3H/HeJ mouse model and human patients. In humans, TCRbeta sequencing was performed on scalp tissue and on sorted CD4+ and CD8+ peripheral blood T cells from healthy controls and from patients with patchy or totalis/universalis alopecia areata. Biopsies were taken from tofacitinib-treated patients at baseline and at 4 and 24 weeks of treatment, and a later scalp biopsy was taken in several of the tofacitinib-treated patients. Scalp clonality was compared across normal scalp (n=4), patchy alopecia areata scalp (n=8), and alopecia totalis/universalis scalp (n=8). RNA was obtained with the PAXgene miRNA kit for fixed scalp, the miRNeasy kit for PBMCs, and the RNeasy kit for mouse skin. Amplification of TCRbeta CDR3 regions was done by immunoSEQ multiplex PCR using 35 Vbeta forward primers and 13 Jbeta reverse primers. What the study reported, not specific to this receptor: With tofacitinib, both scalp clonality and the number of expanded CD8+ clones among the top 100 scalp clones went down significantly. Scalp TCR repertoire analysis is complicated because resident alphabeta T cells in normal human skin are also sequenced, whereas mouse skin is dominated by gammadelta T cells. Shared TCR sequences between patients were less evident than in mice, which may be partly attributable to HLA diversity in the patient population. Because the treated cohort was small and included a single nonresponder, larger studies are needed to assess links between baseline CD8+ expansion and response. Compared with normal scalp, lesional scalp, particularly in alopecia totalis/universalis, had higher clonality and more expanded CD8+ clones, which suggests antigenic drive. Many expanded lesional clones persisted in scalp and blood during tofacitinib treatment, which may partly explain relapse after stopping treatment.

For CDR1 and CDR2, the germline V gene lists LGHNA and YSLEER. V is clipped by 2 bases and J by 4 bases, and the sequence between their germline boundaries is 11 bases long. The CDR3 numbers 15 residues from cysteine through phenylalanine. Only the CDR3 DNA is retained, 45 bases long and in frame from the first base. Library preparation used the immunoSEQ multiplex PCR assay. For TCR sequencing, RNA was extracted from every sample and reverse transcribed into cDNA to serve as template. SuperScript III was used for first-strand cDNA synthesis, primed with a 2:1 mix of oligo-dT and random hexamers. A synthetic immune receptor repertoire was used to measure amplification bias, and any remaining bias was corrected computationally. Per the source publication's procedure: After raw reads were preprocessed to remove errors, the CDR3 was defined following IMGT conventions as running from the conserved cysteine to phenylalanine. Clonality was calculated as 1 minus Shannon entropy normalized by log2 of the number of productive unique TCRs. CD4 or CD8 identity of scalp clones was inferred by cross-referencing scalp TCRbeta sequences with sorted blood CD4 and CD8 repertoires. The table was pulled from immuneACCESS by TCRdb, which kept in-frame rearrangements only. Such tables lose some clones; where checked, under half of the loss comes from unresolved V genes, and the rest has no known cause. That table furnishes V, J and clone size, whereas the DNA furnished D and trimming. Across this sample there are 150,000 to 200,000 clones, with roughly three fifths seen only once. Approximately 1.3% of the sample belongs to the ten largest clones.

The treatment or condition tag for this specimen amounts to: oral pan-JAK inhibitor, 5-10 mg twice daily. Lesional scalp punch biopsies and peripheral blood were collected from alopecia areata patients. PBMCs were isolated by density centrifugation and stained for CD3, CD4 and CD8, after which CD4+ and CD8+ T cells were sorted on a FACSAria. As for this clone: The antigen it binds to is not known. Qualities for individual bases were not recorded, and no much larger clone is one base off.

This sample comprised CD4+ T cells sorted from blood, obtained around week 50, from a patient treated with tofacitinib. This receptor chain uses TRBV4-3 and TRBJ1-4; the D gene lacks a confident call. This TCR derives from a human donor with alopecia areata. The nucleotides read TGCGCCAGCAGCCAATCTCATCTGGGTAATGAAAAACTGTTTTTT. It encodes CASSQSHLGNEKLFF.